These T cell receptor beta chains were read from a single sample in a study of T cells after yellow fever vaccination. TCRdb reanalysed the 5' RACE reads using MiXCR and keeps one entry per CDR3 protein. The table shows 350,000 to 450,000 distinct CDR3 sequences, with 18% occurring only once. The sequences come from PBMCs, collected before the yellow fever booster vaccination. The source is a man aged 18 to 29 who received the YFV17D yellow fever vaccine. Both conserved end residues are part of each CDR3. D genes are given only for firm matches. Size values are once, few and many counts, or a class for expanded clones, and some rows have none.

size,D,V,J,CDR3,DNA
NA,NA,TRBV5-1,TRBJ2-1,CASSYEERVYNEQFF,TGCGCCAGCAGCTACGAGGAGCGGGTATACAATGAGCAGTTCTTC
few,NA,TRBV6-2/TRBV6-3,TRBJ1-2,CASSRDYYGYTF,TGTGCCAGCAGTCGGGACTACTATGGCTACACCTTC
NA,NA,TRBV2,TRBJ2-6,CASNRQGGGRASGANVLTF,TGTGCCAGCAATCGACAGGGAGGGGGAAGGGCCTCTGGGGCCAACGTCCTGACTTTC
many,NA,TRBV4-1,TRBJ1-5,CASSQRQVSNQPQHF,TGCGCCAGCAGCCAAAGGCAGGTTAGCAATCAGCCCCAGCATTTT
NA,TRBD2,TRBV19,TRBJ2-2,CASSIDRKTSVPTGELFF,TGTGCCAGTAGTATAGATCGGAAGACTAGCGTTCCCACCGGGGAGCTGTTTTTT
NA,TRBD1,TRBV5-1,TRBJ2-2,CASSLMGQELGTGELFF,TGCGCCAGCAGCTTGATGGGACAGGAGCTGGGGACCGGGGAGCTGTTTTTT
NA,TRBD2,TRBV6-2/TRBV6-3,TRBJ2-5,CASRLAGGPGTQYF,TGTGCCAGCAGACTAGCGGGGGGGCCAGGGACCCAGTACTTC
few,TRBD2,TRBV24-1,TRBJ2-5,CATRARDTSGGETQYF,TGTGCCACCAGGGCCAGGGATACTAGCGGGGGGGAGACCCAGTACTTC
NA,TRBD1,TRBV20-1,TRBJ2-7,CSATQGAGYEQYF,TGCAGTGCTACCCAGGGGGCTGGCTACGAGCAGTACTTC
few,NA,TRBV5-6,TRBJ2-1,CASSPRGLRQFF,TGTGCCAGCAGCCCTCGAGGGCTAAGGCAGTTCTTC
NA,NA,TRBV9,TRBJ2-1,CASSVGQGYNEQFF,TGTGCCAGCAGCGTAGGTCAGGGTTACAATGAGCAGTTCTTC
few,NA,TRBV30,TRBJ2-3,CAWSEGSVTQYF,TGTGCCTGGAGTGAGGGGTCGGTTACGCAGTATTTT
NA,TRBD1,TRBV5-1,TRBJ1-6,CASSADRVGSPLHF,TGCGCCAGCAGCGCCGACAGGGTCGGTTCACCCCTCCACTTT
once,NA,TRBV5-1,TRBJ1-1,CASSLEPGEDTEAFF,TGCGCCAGCAGCTTGGAGCCAGGGGAGGACACTGAAGCTTTCTTT
NA,NA,TRBV12-3/TRBV12-4,TRBJ2-5,CASSASRWRGDQETQYF,TGTGCCAGCAGCGCTTCGCGATGGCGGGGAGACCAAGAGACCCAGTACTTC
NA,NA,TRBV5-1,TRBJ2-1,CASTLGHILYNEQFF,TGCGCCAGCACCCTGGGACATATCCTCTACAATGAGCAGTTCTTC
NA,NA,TRBV7-8,TRBJ1-1,CASTPGRRGPIAEAFF,TGTGCCAGCACCCCGGGGAGGAGAGGTCCGATCGCTGAAGCTTTCTTT
NA,NA,TRBV6-5,TRBJ1-1,CASSYPVTEAFF,TGTGCCAGCAGTTACCCGGTCACTGAAGCTTTCTTT
NA,NA,TRBV5-1,TRBJ2-7,CASSSRRGASSYEQYF,TGCGCCAGCAGTTCGAGGCGAGGGGCAAGCTCCTACGAGCAGTACTTC
NA,TRBD1,TRBV15,TRBJ1-2,CATSREDRGSGYTF,TGTGCCACCAGCAGAGAAGACAGGGGTTCGGGCTACACCTTC
few,NA,TRBV18,TRBJ2-2,CASSPRQPNTGELFF,TGTGCCAGCTCACCAAGACAGCCGAACACCGGGGAGCTGTTTTTT
NA,TRBD1,TRBV20-1,TRBJ2-3,CSARRAGGGTDTQYF,TGCAGTGCCCGACGCGCAGGGGGCGGCACAGATACGCAGTATTTT
NA,NA,TRBV7-3,TRBJ2-6,CASSLIGLGANVLTF,TGTGCCAGCAGCTTAATAGGGCTTGGGGCCAACGTCCTGACTTTC
NA,TRBD2,TRBV6-5,TRBJ2-5,CASSLPPSGRPETQYF,TGTGCCAGCAGTCTCCCCCCTAGCGGCCGACCAGAGACCCAGTACTTC
NA,TRBD2,TRBV4-1,TRBJ2-2,CASSPGGKGNTGELFF,TGCGCCAGCAGCCCGGGGGGGAAGGGTAACACCGGGGAGCTGTTTTTT
many,TRBD2,TRBV4-3,TRBJ2-3,CASSQGGTSGGTDTQYF,TGCGCCAGCAGCCAAGGCGGGACTAGCGGAGGCACAGATACGCAGTATTTT
NA,NA,TRBV12-3/TRBV12-4,TRBJ1-5,CASSRDGDSNQPQHF,TGTGCCAGCAGTCGAGACGGAGATAGCAATCAGCCCCAGCATTTT
many,NA,TRBV7-2,TRBJ1-3,CASSGISGNTIYF,TGTGCCAGTTCAGGGATCTCTGGAAACACCATATATTTT
NA,NA,TRBV29-1,TRBJ2-7,CSVEGLSGYEQYF,TGCAGCGTTGAGGGGTTGAGTGGATACGAGCAGTACTTC
NA,NA,TRBV18,TRBJ1-3,CASSPPSINTIYF,TGTGCCAGCTCACCACCGTCGATAAACACCATATATTTT
NA,NA,TRBV6-5,TRBJ2-7,CASKLMRARDEQYF,TGTGCCAGCAAACTAATGAGGGCGCGCGACGAGCAGTACTTC
few,NA,TRBV18,TRBJ2-3,CASSPTEKDTQYF,TGTGCCAGCTCACCGACGGAGAAAGATACGCAGTATTTT
few,TRBD1,TRBV6-6,TRBJ1-6,CASTQGGAGPMALHF,TGTGCCAGCACCCAAGGGGGCGCGGGCCCCATGGCCCTCCACTTT
many,TRBD2,TRBV20-1,TRBJ2-5,CSAAGLAGPQETQYF,TGCAGCGCCGCGGGACTAGCGGGGCCTCAAGAGACCCAGTACTTC
NA,NA,TRBV28,TRBJ1-1,CASGWTDRMNTEAFF,TGTGCCAGCGGCTGGACGGATAGAATGAACACTGAAGCTTTCTTT
NA,NA,TRBV27,TRBJ2-7,CASSSTTSLVSYEQYF,TGTGCCAGCAGTTCTACGACATCTCTAGTGTCCTACGAGCAGTACTTC
NA,NA,TRBV29-1,TRBJ2-1,CSVDPRGQGTYNEQFF,TGCAGCGTTGACCCGAGGGGTCAGGGTACCTACAATGAGCAGTTCTTC
NA,NA,TRBV5-6,TRBJ2-5,CASSERWASDPETQYF,TGTGCCAGCAGTGAGAGGTGGGCTTCGGACCCAGAGACCCAGTACTTC
NA,NA,TRBV25-1,TRBJ1-4,CASSGGTRNEKLFF,TGTGCCAGCAGTGGGGGGACACGTAATGAAAAACTGTTTTTT
NA,TRBD1,TRBV11-3,TRBJ2-2,CASSLRRTGYTGELFF,TGTGCCAGCAGCCTAAGGAGGACAGGGTACACCGGGGAGCTGTTTTTT
NA,NA,TRBV4-1,TRBJ1-4,CASSRGLINEKLFF,TGCGCCAGCAGCCGGGGACTGATTAATGAAAAACTGTTTTTT
NA,TRBD1,TRBV20-1,TRBJ1-1,CSAPDRGSHTEAFF,TGCAGTGCCCCAGACAGGGGTTCTCACACTGAAGCTTTCTTT
few,NA,TRBV4-3,TRBJ1-1,CASSHSVDTEAFF,TGCGCCAGCAGCCATAGTGTCGACACTGAAGCTTTCTTT
NA,TRBD1,TRBV5-4,TRBJ1-4,CASSLSGTVNEKLFF,TGTGCCAGCAGCCTGAGCGGGACAGTCAATGAAAAACTGTTTTTT
NA,TRBD1,TRBV7-2,TRBJ2-3,CASSLTGGFTDTQYF,TGTGCCAGCAGCTTGACAGGGGGGTTCACAGATACGCAGTATTTT
NA,TRBD2,TRBV5-1,TRBJ2-7,CASSLFEAGGPSYEQYF,TGCGCCAGCAGCTTGTTTGAGGCGGGGGGCCCCTCCTACGAGCAGTACTTC
NA,NA,TRBV20-1,TRBJ2-1,CSAGTGLGVNEQFF,TGCAGTGCCGGGACGGGGCTAGGGGTCAATGAGCAGTTCTTC
few,TRBD1,TRBV14,TRBJ2-1,CASGQGDEQFF,TGTGCCAGCGGGCAGGGGGATGAGCAGTTCTTC
NA,TRBD2,TRBV5-1,TRBJ2-3,CASSLGGGALGDTQYF,TGCGCCAGCAGCTTGGGGGGGGGAGCCCTGGGAGATACGCAGTATTTT
many,NA,TRBV10-3,TRBJ2-5,CAISAGDGQETQYF,TGTGCCATCAGTGCAGGGGACGGCCAAGAGACCCAGTACTTC
few,NA,TRBV12-3/TRBV12-4,TRBJ2-2,CASRENSPGELFF,TGTGCCAGCAGAGAAAATAGCCCCGGGGAGCTGTTTTTT
NA,TRBD2,TRBV28,TRBJ2-1,CASSTLPTSDYNEQFF,TGTGCCAGCAGTACCCTTCCGACTAGCGACTACAATGAGCAGTTCTTC
NA,NA,TRBV4-1,TRBJ2-7,CASSHGGTAAYDQYF,TGCGCCAGCAGCCATGGGGGGACAGCGGCTTACGATCAGTACTTC
few,NA,TRBV20-1,TRBJ2-7,CSARRDYEQYF,TGCAGTGCACGCAGGGACTACGAGCAGTACTTC
many,NA,TRBV29-1,TRBJ2-2,CSVDPGENTGELFF,TGCAGCGTTGACCCGGGGGAAAACACCGGGGAGCTGTTTTTT